Listed below are T cell receptor beta chains from one sample, sequenced in a study of blood T cells in healthy people across ages. TCRdb analysed the 5' RACE reads with MiXCR anew, one entry per CDR3 protein. The table includes more than 1,400,000 distinct CDR3 sequences, roughly 40% detected once. Material for sequencing was blood. The receptor source for this set is a young woman in good health. Both conserved end residues are part of each CDR3. A D gene is named only where the DNA matches it firmly. Size tells how often a clone was seen (once, few, many) or the class of an expanded clone, and some rows leave it out.

D: NA; J: TRBJ2-7; size: NA; V: TRBV11-2; CDR3: CASSLETQSLSYEQYF; DNA: TGTGCCAGCAGCTTAGAGACACAGAGCCTCTCCTACGAGCAGTACTTC
D: TRBD1; J: TRBJ1-1; size: NA; V: TRBV10-3; CDR3: CAISTPRGQANTEAFF; DNA: TGTGCCATCAGTACCCCCCGGGGACAGGCGAACACTGAAGCTTTCTTT
D: NA; J: TRBJ2-1; size: NA; V: TRBV2; CDR3: CASSEWDRSYNEQFF; DNA: TGTGCCAGCAGTGAGTGGGACCGCTCCTACAATGAGCAGTTCTTC
D: TRBD2; J: TRBJ2-5; size: NA; V: TRBV3-1; CDR3: CASSKAGGEQYF; DNA: TGTGCCAGCAGCAAAGCGGGAGGTGAGCAGTACTTC
D: NA; J: TRBJ1-1; size: NA; V: TRBV20-1; CDR3: CSAPFHTEAFF; DNA: TGCAGTGCGCCCTTCCACACTGAAGCTTTCTTT
D: TRBD1; J: TRBJ2-3; size: few; V: TRBV30; CDR3: CAWKVTGGLDTQYF; DNA: TGTGCCTGGAAGGTGACAGGGGGCTTAGATACGCAGTATTTT
D: NA; J: TRBJ2-3; size: few; V: TRBV7-2; CDR3: CASSLEGQYTDTQYF; DNA: TGTGCCAGCAGCTTAGAAGGGCAGTACACAGATACGCAGTATTTT
D: NA; J: TRBJ2-5; size: NA; V: TRBV6-1; CDR3: CASSVAGFRETQYF; DNA: TGTGCCAGCAGTGTGGCGGGGTTCCGTGAGACCCAGTACTTC
D: NA; J: TRBJ1-2; size: NA; V: TRBV6-2/TRBV6-3; CDR3: CASSYLAGLDGYTF; DNA: TGTGCCAGCAGTTACTTGGCAGGGCTCGATGGCTACACCTTC
D: NA; J: TRBJ1-4; size: few; V: TRBV27; CDR3: CASSLTSAMSSEKLFF; DNA: TGTGCCAGCAGTTTAACTTCGGCAATGAGTAGTGAAAAACTGTTTTTT
D: TRBD2; J: TRBJ2-1; size: few; V: TRBV4-1; CDR3: CASSQDLAGSSFNEQFF; DNA: TGCGCCAGCAGCCAAGATCTAGCGGGGAGCAGTTTCAATGAGCAGTTCTTC
D: NA; J: TRBJ2-3; size: few; V: TRBV3-1; CDR3: CASSQGANTQYF; DNA: TGTGCCAGCAGCCAAGGGGCGAATACGCAGTATTTT
D: TRBD2; J: TRBJ2-1; size: NA; V: TRBV12-3/TRBV12-4; CDR3: CASSTAGLAGGAEQFF; DNA: TGTGCCAGCAGTACCGCGGGACTAGCGGGAGGGGCCGAGCAGTTCTTC
D: NA; J: TRBJ2-1; size: few; V: TRBV7-3; CDR3: CASSLSPSYEQFF; DNA: TGTGCCAGCAGCTTATCCCCCTCCTATGAGCAGTTCTTC
D: NA; J: TRBJ2-7; size: few; V: TRBV27; CDR3: CASSPWGAEISYEQYF; DNA: TGTGCCAGCAGTCCATGGGGGGCAGAAATCTCCTACGAGCAGTACTTC
D: TRBD2; J: TRBJ2-5; size: NA; V: TRBV7-8; CDR3: CASSLISSGQETQYF; DNA: TGTGCCAGCAGCTTAATTTCTAGCGGCCAAGAGACCCAGTACTTC
D: TRBD1; J: TRBJ2-7; size: few; V: TRBV3-1; CDR3: CASSQPGTGSSYEQYF; DNA: TGTGCCAGCAGCCAACCCGGGACAGGGTCCTCCTACGAGCAGTACTTC
D: NA; J: TRBJ2-1; size: many; V: TRBV5-1; CDR3: CASSTGGNEQFF; DNA: TGCGCCAGTTCTACAGGAGGTAATGAGCAGTTCTTC
D: TRBD2; J: TRBJ2-3; size: NA; V: TRBV10-3; CDR3: CAISLAGTSTDTQYF; DNA: TGTGCCATCAGTTTAGCGGGGACTAGCACAGATACGCAGTATTTT
D: NA; J: TRBJ2-3; size: NA; V: TRBV7-9; CDR3: CASSVIGRDTQYF; DNA: TGTGCCAGCAGCGTAATCGGGAGAGATACGCAGTATTTT
D: TRBD1; J: TRBJ2-3; size: few; V: TRBV5-1; CDR3: CASSLPTIDRADTQYF; DNA: TGCGCCAGCAGCTTGCCCACCATAGACAGGGCAGATACGCAGTATTTT
D: NA; J: TRBJ1-2; size: NA; V: TRBV29-1; CDR3: CSVGQGGYTF; DNA: TGCAGCGTTGGCCAGGGCGGCTACACCTTC
D: TRBD2; J: TRBJ2-5; size: NA; V: TRBV20-1; CDR3: CSAYRTSALQETQYF; DNA: TGCAGTGCCTATCGGACTAGCGCCCTCCAAGAGACCCAGTACTTC
D: TRBD2; J: TRBJ2-4; size: NA; V: TRBV20-1; CDR3: CSAQGLAGVDKNIQYF; DNA: TGCAGTGCCCAGGGACTAGCGGGAGTCGACAAAAACATTCAGTACTTC
D: TRBD1; J: TRBJ2-1; size: few; V: TRBV20-1; CDR3: CSARDYRGSYEQFF; DNA: TGCAGTGCTAGAGACTACAGGGGAAGCTATGAGCAGTTCTTC
D: NA; J: TRBJ1-1; size: once; V: TRBV7-2; CDR3: CATRDQGNTVAFF; DNA: TGTGCCACAAGAGACCAGGGGAACACTGTAGCTTTCTTT
D: TRBD1; J: TRBJ1-2; size: few; V: TRBV6-5; CDR3: CASSYGNRGGPPGYGYTF; DNA: TGTGCCAGCAGTTACGGGAACAGGGGAGGGCCACCCGGTTATGGCTACACCTTC
D: TRBD2; J: TRBJ2-7; size: NA; V: TRBV4-1; CDR3: CASSRVSGKGSEQYF; DNA: TGCGCCAGCAGCCGAGTTAGCGGGAAGGGGTCCGAGCAGTACTTC
D: NA; J: TRBJ2-5; size: few; V: TRBV6-2/TRBV6-3; CDR3: CASRPPGYQETQYF; DNA: TGTGCCAGTAGACCTCCGGGCTATCAAGAGACCCAGTACTTC
D: NA; J: TRBJ2-2; size: few; V: TRBV28; CDR3: CASSLRGELFF; DNA: TGTGCCAGCAGTTTGAGGGGAGAACTGTTTTTT
D: NA; J: TRBJ2-3; size: once; V: TRBV20-1; CDR3: CSARDGYTQYF; DNA: TGCAGTGCTAGAGACGGGTATACGCAGTATTTT
D: TRBD1; J: TRBJ1-2; size: NA; V: TRBV27; CDR3: CASSLTRGLGYGYTF; DNA: TGTGCCAGCAGTTTAACTAGGGGGCTGGGCTATGGCTACACCTTC
D: NA; J: TRBJ2-5; size: NA; V: TRBV20-1; CDR3: CSAHRAGLTNEQYF; DNA: TGCAGTGCACACCGGGCGGGGCTAACCAATGAGCAGTACTTC
D: TRBD2; J: TRBJ2-3; size: few; V: TRBV7-8; CDR3: CASSLAPAAGEADTQYF; DNA: TGTGCCAGCAGCTTAGCACCAGCAGCGGGAGAAGCAGATACGCAGTATTTT
D: NA; J: TRBJ1-2; size: few; V: TRBV29-1; CDR3: CSTPTPDSNYGYTF; DNA: TGCAGCACGCCGACCCCGGACAGTAACTATGGCTACACCTTC
D: TRBD2; J: TRBJ2-5; size: NA; V: TRBV14; CDR3: CASNHPSGKGNEQYF; DNA: TGTGCCAGCAACCACCCTAGCGGGAAGGGAAATGAGCAGTACTTC
D: NA; J: TRBJ2-5; size: NA; V: TRBV18; CDR3: CASSEGESDEQYF; DNA: TGTGCCAGCTCCGAAGGGGAATCGGATGAGCAGTACTTC
D: NA; J: TRBJ1-6; size: NA; V: TRBV6-5; CDR3: CASSYSRLGGYSPLHF; DNA: TGTGCCAGCAGTTACTCGAGACTTGGGGGCTATTCACCCCTCCACTTT
D: NA; J: TRBJ2-1; size: few; V: TRBV24-1; CDR3: CATSGGPGSSYNEQFF; DNA: TGTGCCACCAGCGGGGGACCGGGGAGCTCCTACAATGAGCAGTTCTTC
D: TRBD2; J: TRBJ2-1; size: NA; V: TRBV30; CDR3: CAWSVSGSYNEQFF; DNA: TGTGCCTGGAGTGTCAGCGGGAGTTACAATGAGCAGTTCTTC
D: TRBD1; J: TRBJ1-5; size: few; V: TRBV6-5; CDR3: CASSRQGDNQPQHF; DNA: TGTGCCAGCAGCAGACAGGGGGACAATCAGCCCCAGCATTTT
D: TRBD1; J: TRBJ2-1; size: NA; V: TRBV5-1; CDR3: CASSARTGDNEQFF; DNA: TGCGCCAGCAGCGCGCGGACAGGAGACAATGAGCAGTTCTTC
D: TRBD2; J: TRBJ2-7; size: few; V: TRBV20-1; CDR3: CSGQKAGAYEQYF; DNA: TGCAGTGGCCAGAAAGCGGGGGCCTACGAGCAGTACTTC
D: NA; J: TRBJ1-5; size: NA; V: TRBV4-1; CDR3: CASSQDLLRGGGYNQPQHF; DNA: TGCGCCAGCAGCCAAGATCTCTTGAGGGGGGGGGGCTATAATCAGCCCCAGCATTTT
D: TRBD1; J: TRBJ1-5; size: once; V: TRBV7-6; CDR3: CASSLDDRGNQPQHF; DNA: TGTGCCAGCAGCTTAGACGACAGGGGCAATCAGCCCCAGCATTTT
D: TRBD1; J: TRBJ2-7; size: NA; V: TRBV28; CDR3: CASSSAGTVLPYEQYF; DNA: TGTGCCAGCAGTTCCGCCGGGACAGTGCTCCCCTACGAGCAGTACTTC
D: NA; J: TRBJ2-2; size: NA; V: TRBV25-1; CDR3: CAIGTPNTGELFF; DNA: TGTGCCATCGGGACCCCGAACACCGGGGAGCTGTTTTTT
D: NA; J: TRBJ2-3; size: NA; V: TRBV7-9; CDR3: CASSFGSSAQDTQYF; DNA: TGTGCCAGCAGCTTTGGGTCTAGCGCCCAAGATACGCAGTATTTT